This T cell receptor (beta chain) came from a study of CXCR3-negative and CXCR3-positive naive CD8 T cells. Study-wide results and limits: Naive cells, whether CXCR3-negative or CXCR3-positive, had similar TRBV-TRBJ usage, while memory cells differed. Memory CD8+ cells had much lower diversity, and both naive subsets had comparably high diversity. TRB CDR3s were more hydrophobic in CXCR3-positive than in CXCR3-negative naive cells.

CDR1 and CDR2 (germline): LNHDA, SQIVND (reference sequence). The CDR3 consists of 12 residues. Remarks on this clonotype: As yet, its antigen is unknown.

Sorts that each held 300,000 cells were run in triplicate for every CD8+ T cell subset. Via 5' RACE with UMI labels, TRB cDNA libraries were prepared. TCRdb reprocessed the 5' RACE reads and stores each CDR3 protein as one record, lacking DNA. The sample includes 120,000 or so distinct CDR3 sequences. The material sequenced was naive CXCR3+ CD8+ T cells from blood. Subset meaning: CD45RO-CCR7+CD27+CD95- naive CD8+ T cells expressing CXCR3 (TNR3+). The receptor's source is a human donor in good health. Some clones in this sample may be carry-over from other donors' samples. The V call is TRBV19, the J call TRBJ2-7; lacking DNA, the TRBD1 call made by TCRdb goes unchecked. The CDR3 protein is CASNIQGYEQYF.